This TCR beta chain was captured in a study of OX40 agonist ivuxolimab in advanced cancers. As concerns this clone: Its antigen is unidentified.

Study-level points and caveats: Clonal expansion among partial responders at 0.1-3.0 mg/kg ranked near the lowest.

Assay used: immunoSEQ multiplex PCR; TCRdb lists only in-frame clones, some missing. The profile covers tens of thousands of clones, with over 75% appearing a single time and around 2% taken by the ten largest. Trimming shortened V by 1 base and J by 5 bases, and 14 bases separated the two germline ends. CDR3 length: 15 amino acids. Germline CDR1 is SGHRS and CDR2 is YFSETQ. This sample comprised CD4+ or CD8+ T cells sorted from blood, obtained in a trial of the OX40 agonist ivuxolimab. The sequence was collected from an adult with an advanced solid tumor such as melanoma, head and neck, liver or kidney cancer. The chain joins TRBV5-1 to TRBJ2-3, with D hard to call. The CDR3, as DNA: TGCGCCAGCAGCTTGACTTGGGGTGGGGAAGATACGCAGTATTTT. It encodes CASSLTWGGEDTQYF.